This TCR beta chain was sequenced during a study of cytomegalovirus exposure and HLA in healthy donors. The CDR3 has 11 amino acids. Germline V gene data show CDR1 as GTSNPN and CDR2 as SVGIG (reference sequence). With 4 bases removed from V and 2 bases from J, the gap between germline ends came to 5 bases. This clone came up many times. Its antigen is unknown. Findings and caveats of the study: The study put some 150 TCR beta chains on its list as cytomegalovirus-associated. High sensitivity and specificity were reportedly achieved when the classifier diagnosed cytomegalovirus status.

Sequenced by immunoSEQ multiplex PCR; TCRdb stores in-frame clones only, minus some. The sample comprises 110,000 to 150,000 clones, 94% of which are singletons, and around 1.9% rests with the top ten. The chain combines TRBV30 with TRBJ1-1, with D unresolved. The clonotype comes from a man younger than 30 in good health and CMV-seropositive. The sequencing input was PBMCs. CDR3 in DNA: TGTGCCTGGATAGTAAACACTGAAGCTTTCTTT. Protein: CAWIVNTEAFF. The full variable domain, in which reference TRBV30 and TRBJ1-1 provide the parts outside the CDR3, is SQTIHQWPATLVQPVGSPLSLECTVEGTSNPNLYWYRQAAGRGLQLLFYSVGIGQISSEVPQNLSASRPQDRQFILSSKKLLLSDSGFYLCAWIVNTEAFFGQGTRLTVV.